Listed here are 8 T cell receptor beta chains from one sample, sequenced in a study of tumor and adjacent non-tumor tissue in lung cancer. RNA was extracted from bulk tissue without any cell sorting. Three rounds of nested PCR, following a modified ARM-PCR protocol, produced the TCRbeta library. TCRdb reprocessed the multiplex PCR reads with MiXCR, giving one entry per CDR3 protein. The sample has roughly 93,000 distinct CDR3 sequences, less than 80% seen once. The sequenced sample consisted of lung tumor tissue. The receptors come from a man between 60 and 70 years old with non-small cell lung cancer.

In its sample, this clonotype was seen a few times. Because it lacks the conserved phenylalanine or tryptophan at the end, this CDR3 is likely a read error. The chain recombines TRBV4-3 with TRBJ2-2; 7 bases map to TRBD2. There are 13 residues in the CDR3. CDR1 is LGHNA and CDR2 is YSLEER in the germline V gene. CDR3: CAISVSGLGELFS. The CDR3 region has the DNA TGCGCCATCAGCGTTAGCGGGTTAGGGGAGCTGTTTTCT.

In the case of this clonotype: One end of the junction varies from germline; a read error may be responsible. This rearrangement joins TRBV28 to TRBJ1-6; tentative D call: TRBD1 (5 bases). Per the germline V gene, CDR1 is MDHEN and CDR2 is SYDVKM. The CDR3 sequence is 15 residues long. CDR3 loop: CTSSLEPGAPRPLHF. The CDR3 DNA is TGTACCAGCAGTTTAGAACCCGGGGCCCCCAGGCCCCTCCACTTT.

Turning to this clonotype: This may stem from a read error, because a much larger clone lies one nucleotide away. This rearrangement joins TRBV20-1 to TRBJ2-7; 11 bases agree with TRBD2. The CDR3 length is 15 residues. From germline, CDR1 is DFQATT and CDR2 SNEGSKA (reference sequence). CDR3 sequence reads: CSAPMTSGATYEKYF. The CDR3 DNA follows: TGCAGTGCTCCTATGACTAGCGGGGCCACCTACGAGAAGTACTTC.

For this clonotype: Germline and junction disagree at one end, which may indicate a read error. The chain uses TRBV10-2 and TRBJ1-4, with 8 bases aligning to TRBD1. Germline CDR1 is WSHSY and CDR2 is SAAADI. This CDR3 spans 16 amino acids. The CDR3 bases are TGCGCCAGCAGTAACCAGGGGGCGCGGGTTGGTGAAAAAGTGTTTTTT. Encoded protein: CASSNQGARVGEKVFF.

This clonotype was seen repeatedly, ten times or more. Here the CDR3 DNA reads TGTGCCAGCAGTTTATATGTGACAGGCGACTATGGCTACACCTTC. Protein: CASSLYVTGDYGYTF. The rearrangement joins TRBV28 to TRBJ1-2; the D gene is possibly TRBD1 (6 bases). V shed 1 base and J shed 3 bases, with 12 bases lying between them. CDR1 is MDHEN, CDR2 SYDVKM, per germline. The CDR3 contains 15 residues.

Concerning this clonotype: Germline is not matched at one junction end, which may reflect a read error. This chain connects TRBV5-6 to TRBJ1-1; D perhaps matches TRBD1 (5 bases). Germline CDR1 and CDR2: SGHDT and YYEEEE. This CDR3 comprises 19 residues. For the CDR3, the DNA is TGCGCCAGCAGCTCACCCGTGGCGAGACAGACACCTCATGACACTGAAGCTCTCTTT. Translated, it gives CASSSPVARQTPHDTEALF. Looking up the rest from reference TRBV5-6 and TRBJ1-1 gives the full variable domain: DAGVTQSPTHLIKTRGQQVTLRCSPKSGHDTVSWYQQALGQGPQFIFQYYEEEERQRGNFPDRFSGHQFPNYSSELNVNALLLGDSALYLCASSSPVARQTPHDTEALFGQGTRLTVV.

As regards this clonotype: A clone one base away is much larger, so this may be a read error. This chain connects TRBV5-1 to TRBJ2-5; TRBD2 matches 8 bases. The CDR3 has 15 amino acids. Germline V gene data show CDR1 as SGHRS and CDR2 as YFSETQ. J was trimmed by 5 bases and V by 4 bases; bases with no gene match: 10. The CDR3 region is CASSMSTGGWETQYF. In DNA form, the CDR3 reads TGCGCCAGCAGCATGTCAACGGGGGGGTGGGAGACCCAGTACTTC. Together with reference TRBV5-1 and TRBJ2-5, the CDR3 gives the full variable domain: KAGVTQTPRYLIKTRGQQVTLSCSPISGHRSVSWYQQTPGQGLQFLFEYFSETQRNKGNFPGRFSGRQFSNSRSEMNVSTLELGDSALYLCASSMSTGGWETQYFGPGTRLLVL.

A word on this clonotype: In this CDR3 the conserved last residue, phenylalanine or tryptophan, is missing, so a read error is likely. Written as DNA, the CDR3 is TGCGCCAGCAGCTTAATGGACAGTGGGAACATTGAAGCTTTCTCT. It translates to CASSLMDSGNIEAFS. The gene calls are TRBV5-1 and TRBJ1-1; maybe TRBD1 (6 bases). The CDR3 extends over 15 amino acids. The germline CDR1 and CDR2 sequences are SGHRS and YFSETQ.